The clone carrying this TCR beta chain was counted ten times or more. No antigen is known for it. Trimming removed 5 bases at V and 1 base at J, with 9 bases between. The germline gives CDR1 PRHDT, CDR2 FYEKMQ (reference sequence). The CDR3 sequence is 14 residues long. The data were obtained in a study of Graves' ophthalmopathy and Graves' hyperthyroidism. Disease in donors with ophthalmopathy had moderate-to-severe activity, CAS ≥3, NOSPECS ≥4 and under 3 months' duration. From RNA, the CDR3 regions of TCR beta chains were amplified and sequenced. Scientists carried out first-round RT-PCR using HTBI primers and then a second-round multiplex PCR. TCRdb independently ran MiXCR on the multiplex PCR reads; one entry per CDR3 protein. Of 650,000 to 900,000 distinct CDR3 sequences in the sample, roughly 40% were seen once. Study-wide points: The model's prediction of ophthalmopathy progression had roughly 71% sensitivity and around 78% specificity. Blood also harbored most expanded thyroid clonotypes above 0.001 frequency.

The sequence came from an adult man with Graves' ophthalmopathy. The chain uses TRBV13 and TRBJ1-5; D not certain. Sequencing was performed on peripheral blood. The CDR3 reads CASSLYRSNQPQHF. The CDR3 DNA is TGTGCCAGCAGCCTATACCGAAGCAATCAGCCCCAGCATTTT. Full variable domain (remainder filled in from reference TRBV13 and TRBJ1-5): AAGVIQSPRHLIKEKRETATLKCYPIPRHDTVYWYQQGPGQDPQFLISFYEKMQSDKGSIPDRFSAQQFSDYHSELNMSSLELGDSALYFCASSLYRSNQPQHFGDGTRLSIL.